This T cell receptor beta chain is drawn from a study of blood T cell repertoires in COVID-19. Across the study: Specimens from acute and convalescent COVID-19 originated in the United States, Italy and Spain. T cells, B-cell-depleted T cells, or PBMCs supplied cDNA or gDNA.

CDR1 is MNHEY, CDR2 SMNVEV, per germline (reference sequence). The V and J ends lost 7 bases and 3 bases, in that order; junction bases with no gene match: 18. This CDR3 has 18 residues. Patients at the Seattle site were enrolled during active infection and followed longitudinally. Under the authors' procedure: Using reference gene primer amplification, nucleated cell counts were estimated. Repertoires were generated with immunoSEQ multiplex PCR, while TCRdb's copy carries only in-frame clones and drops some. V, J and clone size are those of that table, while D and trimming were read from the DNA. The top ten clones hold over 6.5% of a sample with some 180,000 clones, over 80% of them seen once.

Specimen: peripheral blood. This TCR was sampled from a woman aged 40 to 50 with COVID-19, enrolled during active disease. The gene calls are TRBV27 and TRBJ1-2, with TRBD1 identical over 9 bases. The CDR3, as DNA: TGTGCCAGCACCGAAACAGGGGGCCTGGGGTCCCACCACTATGGCTACACCTTC. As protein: CASTETGGLGSHHYGYTF.